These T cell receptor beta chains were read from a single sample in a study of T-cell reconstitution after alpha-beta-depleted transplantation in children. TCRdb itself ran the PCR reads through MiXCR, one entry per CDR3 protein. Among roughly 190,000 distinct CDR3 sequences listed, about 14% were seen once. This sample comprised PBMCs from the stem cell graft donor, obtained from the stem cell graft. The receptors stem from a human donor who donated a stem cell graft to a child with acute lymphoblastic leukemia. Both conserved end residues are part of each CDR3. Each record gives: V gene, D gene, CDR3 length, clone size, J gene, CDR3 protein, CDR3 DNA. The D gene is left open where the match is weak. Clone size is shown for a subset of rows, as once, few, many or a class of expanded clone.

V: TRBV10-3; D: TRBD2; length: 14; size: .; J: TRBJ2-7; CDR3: CAIRASGGAYEQYF; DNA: TGTGCCATCAGGGCCTCGGGAGGTGCCTACGAGCAGTACTTC
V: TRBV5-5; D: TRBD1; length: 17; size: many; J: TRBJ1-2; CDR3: CASSFGRGAGGNYGYTF; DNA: TGTGCCAGCAGCTTTGGAAGAGGGGCAGGGGGAAACTATGGCTACACCTTC
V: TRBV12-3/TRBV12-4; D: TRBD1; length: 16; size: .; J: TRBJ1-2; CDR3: CASSLTRDRGRNGYTF; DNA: TGTGCCAGCAGTTTAACCCGGGACAGGGGGCGCAATGGCTACACCTTC
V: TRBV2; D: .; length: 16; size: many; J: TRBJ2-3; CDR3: CASRLRGYLSTDTQYF; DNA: TGTGCCAGCAGATTACGAGGATATCTAAGCACAGATACGCAGTATTTT
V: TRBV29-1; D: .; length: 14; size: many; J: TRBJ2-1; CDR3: CSVDRGDSYNEQFF; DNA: TGCAGCGTTGACCGGGGCGACTCCTACAATGAGCAGTTCTTC
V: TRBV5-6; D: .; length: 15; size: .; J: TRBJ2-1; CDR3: CASSAGAFSYNEQFF; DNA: TGTGCCAGCAGCGCCGGAGCCTTCTCCTACAATGAGCAGTTCTTC
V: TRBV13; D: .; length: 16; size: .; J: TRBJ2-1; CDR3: CASSLAPGRGGNEQFF; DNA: TGTGCCAGCAGCCTAGCTCCAGGACGGGGTGGCAATGAGCAGTTCTTC
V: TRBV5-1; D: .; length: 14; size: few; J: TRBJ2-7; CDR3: CASSLRRDSYEQYF; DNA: TGCGCCAGCAGCTTGAGGAGAGACTCCTACGAGCAGTACTTC
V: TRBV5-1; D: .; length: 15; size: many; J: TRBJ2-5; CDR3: CASSLVVVSQETQYF; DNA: TGCGCCAGCAGCTTGGTAGTGGTATCCCAAGAGACCCAGTACTTC
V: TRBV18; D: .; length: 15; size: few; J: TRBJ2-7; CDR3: CASSAPGRATYEQYF; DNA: TGTGCCAGCTCAGCGCCGGGACGAGCGACCTACGAGCAGTACTTC
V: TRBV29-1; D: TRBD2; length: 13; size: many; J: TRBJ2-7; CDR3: CSVELAVLGEQYF; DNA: TGCAGCGTTGAACTAGCGGTCCTCGGGGAGCAGTACTTC
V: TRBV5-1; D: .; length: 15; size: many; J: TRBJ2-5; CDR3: CASRPRAASQETQYF; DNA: TGCGCCAGCAGGCCCCGGGCAGCTAGTCAAGAGACCCAGTACTTC
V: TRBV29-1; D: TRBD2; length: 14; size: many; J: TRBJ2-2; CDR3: CSVEYARETGELFF; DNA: TGCAGCGTTGAGTACGCGCGGGAGACCGGGGAGCTGTTTTTT
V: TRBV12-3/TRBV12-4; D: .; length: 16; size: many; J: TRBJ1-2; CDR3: CASSLFSSGSGDGYTF; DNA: TGTGCCAGCAGTTTATTTTCTTCTGGGTCCGGCGATGGCTACACCTTC
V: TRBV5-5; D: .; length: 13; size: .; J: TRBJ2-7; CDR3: CASSGLQGPEQYF; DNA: TGTGCCAGCAGCGGATTGCAGGGTCCCGAGCAGTACTTC
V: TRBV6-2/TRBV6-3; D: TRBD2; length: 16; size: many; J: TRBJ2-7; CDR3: CASTSGLAGRSYEQYF; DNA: TGTGCCAGCACTTCGGGACTAGCGGGCCGCTCCTACGAGCAGTACTTC
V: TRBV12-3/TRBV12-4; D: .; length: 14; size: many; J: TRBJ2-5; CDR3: CASRPSVYQETQYF; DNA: TGTGCCAGCAGACCATCCGTGTACCAAGAGACCCAGTACTTC
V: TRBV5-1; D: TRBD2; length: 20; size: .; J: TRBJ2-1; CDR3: CASSSLSITGLAGAYNEQFF; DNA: TGCGCCAGCAGCTCGCTCTCTATAACGGGACTAGCTGGAGCCTACAATGAGCAGTTCTTC
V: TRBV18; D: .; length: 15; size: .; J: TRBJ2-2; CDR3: CASSPATANTGELFF; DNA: TGTGCCAGCTCACCCGCGACAGCGAACACCGGGGAGCTGTTTTTT
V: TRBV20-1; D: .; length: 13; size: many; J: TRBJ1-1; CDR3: CSARDSGGATAFF; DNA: TGCAGTGCTAGAGATTCGGGGGGCGCGACGGCTTTCTTT
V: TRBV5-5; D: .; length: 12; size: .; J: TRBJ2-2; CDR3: CASSQTTGELFF; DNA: TGTGCCAGCAGCCAAACGACCGGGGAGCTGTTTTTT
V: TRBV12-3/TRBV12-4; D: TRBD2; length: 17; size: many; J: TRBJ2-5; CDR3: CASSFGFSGRLQETQYF; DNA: TGTGCCAGCAGTTTCGGGTTTAGCGGGAGACTACAAGAGACCCAGTACTTC
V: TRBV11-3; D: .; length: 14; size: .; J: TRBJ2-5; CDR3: CASRGKRGQETQYF; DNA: TGTGCCAGCAGAGGGAAGAGGGGCCAAGAGACCCAGTACTTC
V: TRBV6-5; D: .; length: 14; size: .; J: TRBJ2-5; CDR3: CASSSDSQQETQYF; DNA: TGTGCCAGCAGTTCCGACAGTCAACAAGAGACCCAGTACTTC
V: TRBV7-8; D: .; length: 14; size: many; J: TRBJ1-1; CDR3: CASSWGGRNTEAFF; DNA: TGTGCCAGCAGCTGGGGCGGGAGAAACACTGAAGCTTTCTTT
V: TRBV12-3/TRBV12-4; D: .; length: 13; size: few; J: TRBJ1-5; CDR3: CASSPQDRQPQHF; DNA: TGTGCCAGCAGTCCACAGGACCGGCAGCCCCAGCATTTT
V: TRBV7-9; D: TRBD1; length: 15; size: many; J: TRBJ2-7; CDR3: CASAPPSGQGYEQYF; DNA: TGTGCCAGCGCCCCCCCTTCGGGACAGGGATACGAGCAGTACTTC
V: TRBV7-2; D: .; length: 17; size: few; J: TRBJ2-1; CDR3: CASSLAGSGRSYNEQFF; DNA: TGTGCCAGCAGCTTAGCGGGTAGCGGACGCTCCTACAATGAGCAGTTCTTC
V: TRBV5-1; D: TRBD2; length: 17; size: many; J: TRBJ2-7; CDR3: CASSLGAPGTSSYEQYF; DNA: TGCGCCAGCAGCTTGGGGGCCCCCGGGACTAGCTCCTACGAGCAGTACTTC
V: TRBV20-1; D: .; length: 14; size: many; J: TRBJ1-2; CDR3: CSARVTGIFYGYTF; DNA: TGCAGTGCTAGAGTTACAGGGATCTTCTATGGCTACACCTTC
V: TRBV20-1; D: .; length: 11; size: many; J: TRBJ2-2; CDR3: CSARKRVELFF; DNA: TGCAGTGCTAGAAAAAGGGTGGAGCTGTTTTTT
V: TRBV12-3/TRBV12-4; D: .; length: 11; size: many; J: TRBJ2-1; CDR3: CASSFGDDAVF; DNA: TGTGCCAGCAGTTTTGGGGACGATGCAGTCTTC
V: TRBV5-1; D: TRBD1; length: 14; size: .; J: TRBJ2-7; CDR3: CASSPTGGAYEQYF; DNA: TGCGCCAGCAGCCCAACAGGGGGCGCCTACGAGCAGTACTTC
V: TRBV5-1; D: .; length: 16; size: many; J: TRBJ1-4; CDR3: CASSHNGGGRGEKLFF; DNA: TGCGCCAGCAGCCATAACGGCGGGGGACGGGGAGAAAAACTGTTTTTT
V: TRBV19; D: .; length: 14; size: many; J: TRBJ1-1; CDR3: CASTLDRKNTEAFF; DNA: TGTGCCAGTACCTTGGACAGAAAGAACACTGAAGCTTTCTTT
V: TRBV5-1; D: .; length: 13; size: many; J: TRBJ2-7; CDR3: CASSPYVGREQYF; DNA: TGCGCCAGCAGCCCCTACGTGGGACGCGAGCAGTACTTC
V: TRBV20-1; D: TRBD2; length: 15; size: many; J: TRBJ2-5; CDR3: CSARGLAGGRETQYF; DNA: TGCAGTGCTAGAGGGCTAGCGGGAGGAAGGGAGACCCAGTACTTC
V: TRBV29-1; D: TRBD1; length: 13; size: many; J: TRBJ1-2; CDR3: CSTTGETNYGYTF; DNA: TGCAGCACTACAGGGGAAACTAACTATGGCTACACCTTC
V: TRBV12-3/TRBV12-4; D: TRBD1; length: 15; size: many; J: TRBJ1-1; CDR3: CASSLLSGGAHEAFF; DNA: TGTGCCAGCAGTCTTCTGTCAGGGGGCGCGCATGAAGCTTTCTTT
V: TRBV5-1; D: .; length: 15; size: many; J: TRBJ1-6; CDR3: CASSLEGGYNSPLHF; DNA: TGCGCCAGCAGCTTGGAAGGGGGCTATAATTCACCCCTCCACTTT
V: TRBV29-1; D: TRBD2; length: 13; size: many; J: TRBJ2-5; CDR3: CSAQRTSAETQYF; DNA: TGCAGCGCCCAGCGGACTAGCGCAGAGACCCAGTACTTC
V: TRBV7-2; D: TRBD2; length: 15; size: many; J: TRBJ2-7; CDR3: CASSPIAGGNYEQYF; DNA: TGTGCCAGCAGCCCAATAGCGGGAGGGAACTACGAGCAGTACTTC
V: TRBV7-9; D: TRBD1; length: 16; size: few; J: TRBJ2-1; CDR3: CASRLGETGANNEQFF; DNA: TGTGCCAGCAGGTTGGGAGAGACAGGGGCTAACAATGAGCAGTTCTTC
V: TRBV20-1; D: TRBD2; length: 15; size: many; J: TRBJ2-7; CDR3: CSARDRTSGSYEQYF; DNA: TGCAGTGCTAGAGATCGGACTAGCGGGAGTTACGAGCAGTACTTC
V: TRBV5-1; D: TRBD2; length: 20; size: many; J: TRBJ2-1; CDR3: CASSWTWGLAGEGVYNEQFF; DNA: TGCGCCAGCAGCTGGACATGGGGACTAGCGGGAGAGGGGGTTTACAATGAGCAGTTCTTC
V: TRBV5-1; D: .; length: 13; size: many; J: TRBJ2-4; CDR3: CASSLGELFHQYF; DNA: TGCGCCAGCAGCTTGGGGGAGTTATTCCACCAGTACTTC
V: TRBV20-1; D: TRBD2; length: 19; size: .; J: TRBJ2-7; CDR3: CSARVPLAGALRGPYEQYF; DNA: TGCAGTGCTAGAGTTCCGCTAGCGGGGGCGCTTAGAGGGCCCTACGAGCAGTACTTC
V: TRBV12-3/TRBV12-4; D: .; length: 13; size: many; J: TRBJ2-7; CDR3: CASSLGGIYEQYF; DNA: TGTGCCAGCAGTTTAGGAGGGATCTACGAGCAGTACTTC
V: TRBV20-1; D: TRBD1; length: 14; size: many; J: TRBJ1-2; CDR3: CSARRQGFNYGYTF; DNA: TGCAGTGCTAGACGACAGGGTTTTAACTATGGCTACACCTTC
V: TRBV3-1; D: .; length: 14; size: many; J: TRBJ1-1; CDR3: CASSQGPAGTEAFF; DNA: TGTGCCAGCAGCCAGGGCCCCGCAGGGACTGAAGCTTTCTTT
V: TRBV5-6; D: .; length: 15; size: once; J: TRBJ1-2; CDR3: CASSPNFGQKYGYTF; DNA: TGTGCCAGCAGCCCGAATTTCGGTCAGAAATATGGCTACACCTTC
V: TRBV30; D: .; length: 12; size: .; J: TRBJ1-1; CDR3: CAWSEAQTQAFF; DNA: TGTGCCTGGAGCGAGGCCCAGACCCAAGCTTTCTTT
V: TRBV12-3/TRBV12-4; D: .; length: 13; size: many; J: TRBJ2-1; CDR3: CASSWGDDNEQFF; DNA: TGTGCCAGCAGTTGGGGGGACGACAATGAGCAGTTCTTC
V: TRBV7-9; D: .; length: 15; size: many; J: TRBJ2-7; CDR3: CASSLRASGVGEQYF; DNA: TGTGCCAGCAGCTTACGGGCCTCAGGGGTCGGCGAGCAGTACTTC